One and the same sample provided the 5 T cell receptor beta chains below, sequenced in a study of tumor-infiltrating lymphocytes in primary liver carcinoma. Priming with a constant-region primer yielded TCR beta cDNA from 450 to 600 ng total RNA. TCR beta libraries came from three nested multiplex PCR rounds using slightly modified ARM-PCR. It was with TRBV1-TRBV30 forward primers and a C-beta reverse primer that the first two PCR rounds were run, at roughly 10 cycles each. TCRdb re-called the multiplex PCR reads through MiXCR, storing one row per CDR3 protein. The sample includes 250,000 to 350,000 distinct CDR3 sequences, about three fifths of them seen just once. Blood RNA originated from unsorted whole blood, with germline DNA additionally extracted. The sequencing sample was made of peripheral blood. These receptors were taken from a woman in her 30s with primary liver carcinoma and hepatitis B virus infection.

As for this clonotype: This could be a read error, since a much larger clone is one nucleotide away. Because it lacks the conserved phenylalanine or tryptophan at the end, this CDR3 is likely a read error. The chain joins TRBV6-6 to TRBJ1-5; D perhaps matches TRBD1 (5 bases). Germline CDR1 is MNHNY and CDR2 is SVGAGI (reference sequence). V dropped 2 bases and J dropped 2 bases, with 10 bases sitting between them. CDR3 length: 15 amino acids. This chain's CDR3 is CASSYRGGGNQPQHL. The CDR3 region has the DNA TGTGCCAGCAGTTACAGGGGAGGGGGCAATCAGCCCCAGCATCTT.

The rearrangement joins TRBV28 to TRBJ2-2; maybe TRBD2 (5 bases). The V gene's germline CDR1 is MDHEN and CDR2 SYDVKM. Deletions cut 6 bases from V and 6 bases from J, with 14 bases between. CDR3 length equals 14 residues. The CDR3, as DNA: TGTGCCAGCAGCCGGTTCACTAGGGCCGGGGAGCTGTTTTTT. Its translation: CASSRFTRAGELFF.

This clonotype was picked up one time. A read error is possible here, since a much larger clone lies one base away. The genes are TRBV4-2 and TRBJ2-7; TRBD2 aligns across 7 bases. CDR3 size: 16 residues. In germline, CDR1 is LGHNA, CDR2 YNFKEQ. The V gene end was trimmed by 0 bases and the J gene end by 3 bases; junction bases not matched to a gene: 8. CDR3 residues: CASSQDSGRGGYEQYF. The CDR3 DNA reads TGTGCCAGCAGCCAAGACTCCGGGCGCGGGGGCTACGAGCAGTACTTC.

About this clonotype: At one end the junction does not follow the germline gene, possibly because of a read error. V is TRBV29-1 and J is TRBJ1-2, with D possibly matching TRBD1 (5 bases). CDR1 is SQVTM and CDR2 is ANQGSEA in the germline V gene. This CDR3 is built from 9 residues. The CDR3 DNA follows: TGCAGCGAAGGGGATGGCTACGCCTTC. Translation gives CSEGDGYAF.

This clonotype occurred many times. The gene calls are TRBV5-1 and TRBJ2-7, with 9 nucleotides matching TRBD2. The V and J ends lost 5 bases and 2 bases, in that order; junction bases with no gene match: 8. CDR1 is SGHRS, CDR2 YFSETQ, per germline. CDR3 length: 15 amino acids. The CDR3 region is CASSPGLARTYEQYF. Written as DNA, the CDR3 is TGCGCCAGCAGTCCGGGACTAGCAAGGACCTACGAGCAGTACTTC. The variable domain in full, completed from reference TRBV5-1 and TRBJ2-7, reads KAGVTQTPRYLIKTRGQQVTLSCSPISGHRSVSWYQQTPGQGLQFLFEYFSETQRNKGNFPGRFSGRQFSNSRSEMNVSTLELGDSALYLCASSPGLARTYEQYFGPGTRLTVT.